The 10 T cell receptor beta chains reported below all come from one sample, sequenced in a study of Ad26.COV2.S vaccination and SARS-CoV-2 variants. Treatment in this sample: about 20 received Ad26.COV2.S at low or high dose, single or two shots; about five received placebo; per-sample allocation not given. Day 63 after the first vaccine or placebo injection was the time point for sampling. TCRdb's table, derived via immunoSEQ multiplex PCR, lists solely in-frame clones and lacks some. The sample records about 350,000 clones, 85% being singletons. Sequences were derived from peripheral blood, sampled in a trial of Ad26.COV2.S vaccine versus placebo. The receptors stem from a person between 18 and 60 years old who received the Ad26.COV2.S COVID-19 vaccine or a placebo.

The J gene is TRBJ1-1, the V gene TRBV10-2; the match to TRBD1 covers 9 bases. CDR1 and CDR2 from the germline V gene are WSHSY and SAAADI. This CDR3 comprises 15 residues. Trimming removed 4 bases from V and 1 base from J; junction bases left unmatched: 4. The CDR3 DNA is TGCGCCAGCAGTGGGGGACAGGGCTCGAACACTGAAGCTTTCTTT. This translates into CASSGGQGSNTEAFF.

The rearrangement joins TRBV28 to TRBJ1-2; D unclear. The germline V gene has CDR1 MDHEN and CDR2 SYDVKM. There are 13 residues in the CDR3. Trimming took off 5 bases at V and 3 bases at J, with 10 bases between the two ends. CDR3 sequence reads: CASSLQQDYGYTF. CDR3 coding DNA: TGTGCCAGCAGTCTACAGCAGGACTATGGCTACACCTTC.

The rearrangement links TRBV6-2 or TRBV6-3 to TRBJ2-7, with TRBD2 matching 10 bases. The CDR3 is 17 residues long. V shed 0 bases, J shed 3 bases, and the junction held 8 bases outside the gene matches. Germline V lookup: CDR1 MNHEY, CDR2 SVGEGT. As DNA, the CDR3 is TGTGCCAGCAGTTACTCTTCCCAGGCTAGCGGGAGCTACGAGCAGTACTTC. Protein: CASSYSSQASGSYEQYF.

V gene TRBV18 combines with J gene TRBJ2-6; maybe TRBD2 (5 bases). V lost 2 bases and J 0 bases, leaving 8 bases between the germline ends. Germline CDR1 KGHSH, CDR2 LQKENI. The CDR3 extends over 16 amino acids. This CDR3 is CASSPDEGSGANVLTF. The CDR3 nucleotides read TGTGCCAGCTCACCAGATGAGGGCTCTGGGGCCAACGTCCTGACTTTC.

The chain recombines TRBV7-2 with TRBJ1-1; D is undetermined. Germline V gives CDR1 SGHTA, CDR2 FQGNSA. The length of the CDR3 is 12 residues. V was cut by 8 bases and J by 0 bases, with 7 bases left in between. CDR3 DNA: TGTGCCAGCGTGGCCCTGAACACTGAAGCTTTCTTT. Translated: CASVALNTEAFF. The full variable domain, with the rest looked up from reference TRBV7-2 and TRBJ1-1, is GAGVSQSPSNKVTEKGKDVELRCDPISGHTALYWYRQSLGQGLEFLIYFQGNSAPDKSGLPSDRFSAERTGGSVSTLTIQRTQQEDSAVYLCASVALNTEAFFGQGTRLTVV.

J is TRBJ2-2 and V is TRBV11-2; D gene uncertain. Germline V gives CDR1 SGHAT, CDR2 FQNNGV. V was cut by 1 base and J by 0 bases, with 6 bases left in between. The CDR3 runs to 15 residues. For the CDR3, the DNA is TGTGCCAGCAGCTTAGGGACGTCGAACACCGGGGAGCTGTTTTTT. Residues: CASSLGTSNTGELFF.

This chain joins TRBV5-6 and TRBJ2-7, with D perhaps matching TRBD1 (6 bases). Germline V gives CDR1 SGHDT, CDR2 YYEEEE. The CDR3 covers 13 residues. V was cut by 0 bases and J by 3 bases, with 7 bases left in between. The CDR3 here is CASSLGQVYEQYF. CDR3 DNA: TGTGCCAGCAGCTTGGGACAGGTCTACGAGCAGTACTTC.

V usage is TRBV28 and J usage is TRBJ2-4; no reliable D call. The CDR3 length is 14 residues. Germline-derived CDR1 and CDR2 are MDHEN and SYDVKM. The V end lost 3 bases, the J end lost 1 base, and 7 bases lay between the germline ends. Here the CDR3 DNA reads TGTGCCAGCAGTTTGAGTGGGGCCAAAAACATTCAGTACTTC. This codes for CASSLSGAKNIQYF.

V is TRBV27 and J is TRBJ1-2; D unclear. CDR1 is MNHEY, CDR2 SMNVEV, per germline (reference sequence). The CDR3 is 15 amino acids. Trimming took off 6 bases at V and 6 bases at J, with 20 bases between the two ends. CDR3 sequence reads: CASSPLYSVRDGYTF. The CDR3 nucleotides read TGTGCCAGCAGCCCCTTATATTCGGTCCGGGATGGCTACACCTTC.

The V gene is TRBV7-8, the J gene TRBJ1-2; 10 positions agree with TRBD1. Trimming cost V 5 bases and J 8 bases; bases outside gene matches: 5. Germline assignment: CDR1 SGHVS and CDR2 FQNEAQ. The CDR3 contains 13 residues. DNA of the CDR3: TGTGCCAGCAGCCGGACAGGGGGGATAGGCTACACCTTC. It translates to CASSRTGGIGYTF. The full variable domain, completed using reference TRBV7-8 and TRBJ1-2, is GAGVSQSPRYKVAKRGQDVALRCDPISGHVSLFWYQQALGQGPEFLTYFQNEAQLDKSGLPSDRFFAERPEGSVSTLKIQRTQQEDSAVYLCASSRTGGIGYTFGSGTRLTVV.